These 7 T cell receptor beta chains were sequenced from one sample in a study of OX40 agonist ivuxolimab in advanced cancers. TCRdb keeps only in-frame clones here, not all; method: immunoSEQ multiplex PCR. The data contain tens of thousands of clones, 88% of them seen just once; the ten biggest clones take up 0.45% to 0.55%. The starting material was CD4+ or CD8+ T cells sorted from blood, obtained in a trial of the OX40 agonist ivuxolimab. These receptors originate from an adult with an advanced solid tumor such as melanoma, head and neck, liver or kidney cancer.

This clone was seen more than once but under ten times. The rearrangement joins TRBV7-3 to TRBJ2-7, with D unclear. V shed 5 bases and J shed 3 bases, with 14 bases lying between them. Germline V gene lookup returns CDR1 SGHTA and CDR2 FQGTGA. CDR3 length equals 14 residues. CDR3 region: CASSPRAGFYEQYF. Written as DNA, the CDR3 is TGTGCCAGCAGCCCGCGCGCTGGTTTCTACGAGCAGTACTTC.

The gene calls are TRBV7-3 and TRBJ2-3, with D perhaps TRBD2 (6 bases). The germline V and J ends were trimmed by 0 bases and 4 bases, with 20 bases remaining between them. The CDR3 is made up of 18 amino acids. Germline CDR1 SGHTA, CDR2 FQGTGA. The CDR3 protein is CASSLTPIISGNSDTQYF. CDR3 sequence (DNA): TGTGCCAGCAGCTTAACCCCCATAATTAGCGGTAATTCAGATACGCAGTATTTT. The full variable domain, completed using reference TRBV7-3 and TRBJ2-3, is GAGVSQTPSNKVTEKGKYVELRCDPISGHTALYWYRQSLGQGPEFLIYFQGTGAADDSGLPNDRFFAVRPEGSVSTLKIQRTERGDSAVYLCASSLTPIISGNSDTQYFGPGTRLTVL.

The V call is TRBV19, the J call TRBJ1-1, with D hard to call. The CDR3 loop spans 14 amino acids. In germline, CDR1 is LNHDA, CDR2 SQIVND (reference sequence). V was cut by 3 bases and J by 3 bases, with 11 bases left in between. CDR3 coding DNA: TGTGCCAGTAGTATGAGCATTTGGGACACTGAAGCTTTCTTT. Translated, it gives CASSMSIWDTEAFF.

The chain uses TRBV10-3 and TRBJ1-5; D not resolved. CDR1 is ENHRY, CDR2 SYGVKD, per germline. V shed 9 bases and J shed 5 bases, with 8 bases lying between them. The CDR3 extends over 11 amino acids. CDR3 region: CAIGTDQPQHF. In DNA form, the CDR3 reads TGTGCCATAGGTACGGATCAGCCCCAGCATTTT.

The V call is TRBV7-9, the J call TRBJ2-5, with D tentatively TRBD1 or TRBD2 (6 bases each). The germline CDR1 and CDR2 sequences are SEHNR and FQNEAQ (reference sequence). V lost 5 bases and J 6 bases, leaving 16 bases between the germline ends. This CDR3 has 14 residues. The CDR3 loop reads CASSRDRGQKTQYF. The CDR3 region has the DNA TGTGCCAGCAGCCGGGACCGGGGGCAGAAGACCCAGTACTTC.

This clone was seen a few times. The CDR3 spells CASSLDPRQAGTDTQYF. Here the CDR3 DNA reads TGTGCCAGCAGCTTGGATCCCCGCCAAGCTGGGACAGATACGCAGTATTTT. V is TRBV5-6 and J is TRBJ2-3; unclear D gene. CDR1 and CDR2 (germline): SGHDT, YYEEEE. The V and J ends lost 0 bases and 3 bases respectively, with 17 bases between them. The CDR3 consists of 17 residues.

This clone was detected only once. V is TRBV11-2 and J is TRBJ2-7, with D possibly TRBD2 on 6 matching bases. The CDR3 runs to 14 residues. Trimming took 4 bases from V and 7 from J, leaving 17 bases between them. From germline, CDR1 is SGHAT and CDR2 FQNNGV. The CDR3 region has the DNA TGTGCCAGCAGCTCCCCGGGTGGTCGGGGGGAGCAGTACTTC. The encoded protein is CASSSPGGRGEQYF.